This T cell receptor (beta chain) emerged from a study of T cell responses to AZD1222 COVID-19 vaccine (dated by TCRdb to 2020 to 2023). Regarding the study in general: A total of just over 230 trial participants underwent TCR sequencing, of whom around 210 had received two doses of AZD1222 and some 25 had received two doses of the MenACWY control vaccine. Enrollment into the trials was organized by age into subgroups of 18-55, 56-69 and 70-plus years, and those subgroups contained about 160, 30 and 59 TCR-sequenced participants, respectively.

Study-level results and caveats: Conclusions about previously exposed vaccinees are limited, since just 6 or 7 AZD1222 recipients were seropositive for SARS-CoV-2 at baseline. Because no day 14 peak-response samples were available, the repertoires could be characterized only after the peak T cell response. Most participants were white British and females outnumbered males, and the authors suggested that clonal diversity may have been underestimated. Reportedly, close to half of the unique spike-specific TCRs recognized epitopes lying outside the regions that are mutated in the B.1.351 and B.1.1.7 variants. Spike-specific TCR breadth and depth rose significantly after two AZD1222 doses compared with day 0 and with MenACWY recipients. CD4 TCRs associated with the vaccine covered the entire spike protein, and the dominant responses were in regions 160-218 and 743-854. The 56-69-year group was small, and its depth increase did not reach significance, likely because of low power.

The CDR3 regions of human TCRbeta chains were analyzed by immunosequencing. The published analysis was carried out like this. Repertoire TCRs were checked for matches against a reference library of SARS-CoV-2-specific TCRs that had been generated using the MIRA antigen-specificity platform. Breadth was defined as the fraction of unique TCRs that were SARS-CoV-2-associated, and depth was defined as the fraction of total T cells that were SARS-CoV-2-associated. Using the MIRA data, each spike-specific TCR was assigned both to the spike region to which the TCR was reactive and to a CD4 or CD8 class. Log10-transformed breadth and depth values were compared by one-way ANOVA with Sidak's multiple comparisons tests. This immuneACCESS table, as held by TCRdb, lists in-frame sequences with V and J called but not all clones. Of the missing ones, under half trace to an unresolved V gene in checked studies; the others have no known cause. V, J and clone size derive from that table, while D and trimming were established from the DNA sequence. The sample includes around 140,000 clones, with roughly 85% observed a single time. The ten most abundant clones make up roughly 8.7% of the sample.

With regard to this clone: The specificity of this receptor is unknown. Base qualities are not recorded, but no much larger clone differs from it by a single base.

Trimming at the junction amounts to 3 bases on V and 3 bases on J, and the germline ends lie 13 bases apart. The CDR3, cysteine through phenylalanine, is 14 amino acids long. Left in the record is the CDR3 DNA by itself, 42 bases read in frame from the first base. Sequences SGHNT (CDR1) and YYREEE (CDR2) are obtained from the germline V gene (reference sequence). Explained via the paper, the time point label denotes: about 28 days (+/-7) after the second vaccine dose. The treatment or condition label on this specimen signifies: meningococcal conjugate vaccine given as trial control. Samples from vaccinated people were obtained from the UK trials COV001 and COV002, which included a single-blind randomized controlled phase 2/3 trial of AZD1222 (ChAdOx1 nCoV-19) in healthy adults. For TCRbeta chain sequencing, PBMC samples were collected from trial participants at day 0 and at day 28 after the second dose.

The starting material was peripheral blood, obtained 28 days after the second dose of the MenACWY control vaccine. Here the chain combines TRBV5-4 and TRBJ2-7, with the D gene possibly TRBD1 or TRBD2, each one fitting 7 bases. The sequence was collected from an adult who received the MenACWY meningococcal vaccine as a control. In nucleotides, the sequence is TGTGCCAGCAGCTCGACAGGGACTAACTACGAGCAGTACTTC. Its translation is CASSSTGTNYEQYF.